This passage covers 14 T cell receptor beta chains from one sample sequenced in a study. Tregs were sorted as CD4+CD25+CD127-/low cells. In TCRdb, the 5' RACE reads were re-called with MiXCR into one record per CDR3 protein. This sample has 9,500 to 15,000 distinct CDR3 sequences, with just over 50% found just once. Sequences were obtained from tumor-infiltrating Tregs sorted from the breast tumor. These receptors came from a female donor with breast cancer.

J is TRBJ2-3 and V is TRBV20-1, with D perhaps TRBD2 (5 bases). This CDR3 contains 16 residues. Trimming removed 0 bases at V and 3 bases at J, with 16 bases between. Germline assignment: CDR1 DFQATT and CDR2 SNEGSKA (reference sequence). The DNA of the CDR3 is TGCAGTGCTAGAGATCGTTCGGGGTACAATACAGATACGCAGTATTTT. The encoded protein is CSARDRSGYNTDTQYF.

This clonotype appeared a single time. The chain carries TRBV7-8 and TRBJ2-3; D unclear. The CDR3 runs 15 residues. The germline gives CDR1 SGHVS, CDR2 FQNEAQ. Between the trimmed V and J ends, which lost 2 bases and 3 bases, there was a span of 12 bases. The CDR3 sequence is CASSLRATGTDTQYF. For the CDR3, the DNA is TGTGCCAGCAGCTTACGGGCGACCGGTACAGATACGCAGTATTTT. The full variable domain, in which reference TRBV7-8 and TRBJ2-3 provide the parts outside the CDR3, is GAGVSQSPRYKVAKRGQDVALRCDPISGHVSLFWYQQALGQGPEFLTYFQNEAQLDKSGLPSDRFFAERPEGSVSTLKIQRTQQEDSAVYLCASSLRATGTDTQYFGPGTRLTVL.

This clonotype was seen more than once but under ten times. The V and J genes are TRBV18 and TRBJ2-1; the match to TRBD2 covers 11 bases. The germline gives CDR1 KGHSH, CDR2 LQKENI. The CDR3 runs to 21 residues. The J segment lost 7 bases and the V segment lost 3 bases, leaving 23 bases of the junction unmatched. CDR3: CASSPQIRQSLLTSGANEQFF. Written as DNA, the CDR3 is TGTGCCAGCTCACCTCAGATTCGACAGAGCCTTTTGACTAGCGGGGCTAATGAGCAGTTCTTC.

CDR3 bases: TGCAGTGCTAGAGTACAAGCTGAGACCCAGTACTTC. This codes for CSARVQAETQYF. The rearrangement links TRBV20-1 to TRBJ2-5; no clear D. This CDR3 has 12 residues. V was cut by 1 base and J by 5 bases, with 8 bases left in between. The germline V gene has CDR1 DFQATT and CDR2 SNEGSKA (reference sequence).

This clonotype was counted between two and nine times. The junction departs from the called germline gene at one end, perhaps through a read error. The chain joins TRBV7-7 to TRBJ2-3; 9 positions match TRBD2. This CDR3 has 14 residues. Germline CDR1 is SSHAT and CDR2 is FNYEAQ (reference sequence). The CDR3 nucleotides are TGTGCTAGCATCTCGCGGGAGGGCCCAGATACGCAGTATTTT. Amino acids: CASISREGPDTQYF.

This chain links TRBV3-1 with TRBJ1-1; no reliable D call. Germline CDR1 and CDR2: LGHDT and YNNKEL (reference sequence). The CDR3 loop spans 12 amino acids. V was trimmed by 8 bases and J by 4 bases, leaving 11 bases between them. The CDR3 nucleotides read TGTGCCAGCGTGGGATACCTCACTGAAGCTTTCTTT. The encoded protein is CASVGYLTEAFF.

This clonotype appeared a few times. V and J are TRBV20-1 and TRBJ1-3; 7 bases match TRBD1. Per germline, CDR1 DFQATT and CDR2 SNEGSKA (reference sequence). This CDR3 spans 14 amino acids. Trimming at V came to 2 bases and at J to 3 bases, leaving 4 bases not matched to a gene. The CDR3 DNA sequence: TGCAGTGCTAGACGAACAGGGGATGGAAACACCATATATTTT. As protein: CSARRTGDGNTIYF.

The V and J genes are TRBV2 and TRBJ1-2, with 8 bases identical to TRBD1. The V and J ends lost 7 bases and 5 bases, in that order; junction bases with no gene match: 6. There are 13 residues in the CDR3. Germline V gene data show CDR1 as SNHLY and CDR2 as FYNNEI. The CDR3 loop reads CASKDRGKYGYTF. The CDR3 DNA follows: TGTGCCAGCAAAGACAGGGGCAAATATGGCTACACCTTC.

J is TRBJ2-6 and V is TRBV7-2; 8 nucleotides align to TRBD1. Germline-derived CDR1 and CDR2 are SGHTA and FQGNSA. V lost 0 bases, J lost 2 bases, and 6 bases stayed unmatched. The CDR3 extends over 18 amino acids. CDR3 coding DNA: TGTGCCAGCAGCTTAGCTGGGGCAGGGGGCCCTGGGGCCAACGTCCTGACTTTC. It translates to CASSLAGAGGPGANVLTF.

This clonotype appeared a few times. The chain uses TRBV6-6 and TRBJ1-5, with 7 bases aligning to TRBD1. The V and J ends lost 5 bases and 10 bases, in that order; junction bases with no gene match: 8. This CDR3 has 13 amino acids. Germline CDR1 and CDR2: MNHNY and SVGAGI (reference sequence). Written as DNA, the CDR3 is TGTGCCAGCAGTCCAATGACAGGGAGTCCCCAGCATTTT. Its translation: CASSPMTGSPQHF.

This chain joins TRBV21-1 and TRBJ2-7. TRBV21-1 is a pseudogene segment. The CDR3 is made up of 8 amino acids. The CDR3 loop reads CASSKKNV. The CDR3 DNA reads TGTGCCAGCAGCAAAAAGAACGTC.

The genes are TRBV7-9 and TRBJ2-4, with D uncertain. Deletions cut 3 bases from V and 4 bases from J, with 10 bases between. Germline V gene sequence: CDR1 SEHNR, CDR2 FQNEAQ (reference sequence). The CDR3 has 14 amino acids. The CDR3 sequence is CASSLVLLKNIQYF. In nucleotides, the CDR3 is TGTGCCAGCAGCTTGGTGCTGCTGAAAAACATTCAGTACTTC. The whole variable domain, remainder taken from reference TRBV7-9 and TRBJ2-4, is DTGVSQNPRHKITKRGQNVTFRCDPISEHNRLYWYRQTLGQGPEFLTYFQNEAQLEKSRLLSDRFSAERPKGSFSTLEIQRTEQGDSAMYLCASSLVLLKNIQYFGAGTRLSVL.

The CDR3 sequence is CSASPTTSRLQETQYF. DNA of the CDR3: TGCAGTGCTAGCCCTACCACTAGCAGACTCCAAGAGACCCAGTACTTC. This chain joins TRBV20-1 and TRBJ2-5, with a possible D match to TRBD2 (6 bases). CDR1 and CDR2 (germline): DFQATT, SNEGSKA (reference sequence). V dropped 3 bases and J dropped 1 base, with 18 bases sitting between them. The CDR3 consists of 16 residues.

This CDR3 is CSASTGVNQPQHF. The CDR3 DNA reads as TGCAGTGCTAGTACAGGGGTCAATCAGCCCCAGCATTTT. The chain uses TRBV20-1 and TRBJ1-5; 7 bases align to TRBD1. After removal of 3 bases from V and 3 bases from J, the junction contained 2 bases not matched to a gene. This CDR3 spans 13 amino acids. From germline, CDR1 is DFQATT and CDR2 SNEGSKA (reference sequence).